This T cell receptor beta chain was captured in a study of OX40 agonist ivuxolimab in advanced cancers. Study-wide background: Subjects had a mean age of around 60 years, with a range of roughly 20 to 79; around 80% were male. Points from the study as a whole: The antigens recognized by the expanded peripheral T cells, that is their antigen specificity, were not determined.

V lost 1 base and J lost 2; bases outside the gene matches: 10. CDR1 is LNHNV and CDR2 is YYDKDF in the germline V gene (reference sequence). This CDR3 is built from 19 residues. On this clone: Its target is not known.

TCRdb's copy holds only in-frame clones and misses some; the assay was immunoSEQ multiplex PCR. The sample lists about 94,000 clones, more than 75% occurring once. This sequence was found in an adult with an advanced solid tumor such as melanoma, head and neck, liver or kidney cancer. The chain carries TRBV15 and TRBJ2-5, with TRBD2 identical over 13 bases. The source was CD4+ or CD8+ T cells sorted from blood, collected in a trial of the OX40 agonist ivuxolimab. The CDR3 DNA sequence: TGTGCCACCAGCAGAGGATTGACTAGCGGGGGGCAGAATCAAGAGACCCAGTACTTC. This codes for CATSRGLTSGGQNQETQYF.